This T cell receptor (beta chain) was sequenced in a study of T cells in Graves' hyperthyroidism and ophthalmopathy. Findings of the study overall: Prediction of ophthalmopathy progression came a median approximately 6.6 months pre-onset.

Researchers amplified the TCR beta CDR3 regions from RNA transcripts. The HTBI set primed first-round TCR CDR3 RT-PCR. One entry per CDR3 protein, called by TCRdb with MiXCR from the multiplex PCR reads. Among about 610,000 distinct CDR3 sequences, around 15% were seen once, and the ten largest hold around 4.1%. The CDR3 runs 14 residues. CDR1 is MDHEN and CDR2 is SYDVKM in the germline V gene. Trimming stripped 6 bases from V and 3 bases from J, with 14 bases between. Fresh 10 ml peripheral blood yielded PBMCs. This clonotype has a count of ten or more. Its antigen remains unknown. This sequence joins TRBV28 and TRBJ2-5; weak D call: TRBD2 (6 bases). The TCR comes from a woman aged 40 to 50 with Graves' ophthalmopathy. Sequencing used blood. CDR3 nucleotides: TGTGCCAGCAGAATAACTAGCCGTGAAGAGACCCAGTACTTC. It translates to CASRITSREETQYF.